This T cell receptor beta chain is drawn from a study of blood T cell repertoires in COVID-19. Germline CDR1 MRHNA, CDR2 SNTAGT. The CDR3 is 15 amino acids. The junction had 5 bases not matched to a gene; V was cut back by 4 bases and J by 1 base. This clone has a handful of counts. TCRdb's table, derived via immunoSEQ multiplex PCR, lists solely in-frame clones and lacks some. Among more than 75,000 clones listed, more than 75% were seen once. The rearrangement joins TRBV6-4 to TRBJ2-3; 7 positions agree with TRBD2. The specimen was peripheral blood. The source is a woman in her sixties or seventies with acute or convalescent COVID-19. The CDR3 sequence: CASSASSGGTDTQYF. Here the CDR3 DNA reads TGTGCCAGCAGTGCTTCAAGCGGGGGCACAGATACGCAGTATTTT.